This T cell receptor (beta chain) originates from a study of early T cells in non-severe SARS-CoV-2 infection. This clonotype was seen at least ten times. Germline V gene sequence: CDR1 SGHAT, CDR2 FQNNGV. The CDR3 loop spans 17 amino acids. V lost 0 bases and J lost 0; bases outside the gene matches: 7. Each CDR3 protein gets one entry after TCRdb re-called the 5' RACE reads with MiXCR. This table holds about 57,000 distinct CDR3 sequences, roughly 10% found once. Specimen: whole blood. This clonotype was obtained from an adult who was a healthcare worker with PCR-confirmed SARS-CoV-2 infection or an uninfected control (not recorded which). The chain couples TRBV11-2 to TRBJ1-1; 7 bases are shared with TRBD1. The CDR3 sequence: CASSLDRQGFMNTEAFF. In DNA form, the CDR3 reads TGTGCCAGCAGCTTAGACCGACAGGGTTTCATGAACACTGAAGCTTTCTTT.